This entry lists 18 T cell receptor beta chains sequenced from one sample in a study of blood T cell repertoires in COVID-19. Sequenced by immunoSEQ multiplex PCR; TCRdb stores in-frame clones only, minus some. The sample includes about 200,000 clones, roughly 90% of them seen just once. Sequencing input: peripheral blood. The receptors here all came from a woman in her 50s with acute or convalescent COVID-19.

The chain couples TRBV7-2 to TRBJ2-3; D gene ambiguous. The germline V gene encodes CDR1 SGHTA and CDR2 FQGNSA. The V gene lost 5 bases and the J gene lost 6 bases, with 18 bases spanning the gap. CDR3 length: 15 amino acids. CDR3 sequence (DNA): TGTGCCAGCAGCCCCCCCCCGATCAGAGCGGATACGCAGTATTTT. Amino acids: CASSPPPIRADTQYF.

The V call is TRBV5-4, the J call TRBJ2-7; the match to TRBD1 covers 7 bases. Germline V CDR1 and CDR2: SGHNT, YYREEE (reference sequence). This CDR3 is built from 11 residues. With 5 bases clipped from V and 6 bases from J, the junction kept 2 bases outside the gene matches. The CDR3 DNA is TGTGCCAGCAGGAGGGACAGCGAGCAGTACTTC. Its translation is CASRRDSEQYF.

V is TRBV10-2 and J is TRBJ1-6, with 8 bases fitting TRBD1. Unmatched junction bases numbered 3, after V lost 4 bases and J lost 7 bases. Germline assignment: CDR1 WSHSY and CDR2 SAAADI. The CDR3 contains 14 residues. CDR3 sequence: CASSGDRINSPLHF. In DNA form, the CDR3 reads TGCGCCAGCAGTGGGGACAGGATAAATTCACCCCTCCACTTT.

The genes are TRBV5-6 and TRBJ1-4; D unclear. This CDR3 contains 13 residues. Germline V lookup: CDR1 SGHDT, CDR2 YYEEEE. V was clipped by 3 bases and J by 8 bases, with 11 bases between them. The CDR3 region is CASSSFQAEKLFF. Here the CDR3 DNA reads TGTGCCAGCAGCTCGTTTCAGGCCGAAAAACTGTTTTTT.

This chain uses TRBV6-2 or TRBV6-3 with TRBJ1-1, with 7 nucleotides matching TRBD1. The CDR3 is 14 amino acids. The trim removed 6 bases at V and 6 bases at J, leaving 10 bases unmatched. Germline V gene sequence: CDR1 MNHEY, CDR2 SVGEGT. CDR3 sequence: CASSPIYRGAEAFF. Here the CDR3 DNA reads TGTGCCAGCAGCCCCATCTACAGGGGTGCTGAAGCTTTCTTT.

This chain joins TRBV3-1 (or the pseudogene TRBV3-2) and TRBJ1-1; D is perhaps TRBD1 (5 bases). This CDR3 region has 14 residues. V lost 2 bases and J 1 base, leaving 8 bases between the germline ends. In germline, CDR1 is LGHDT, CDR2 YNNKEL (reference sequence). CDR3 residues: CASSQRQTNTEAFF. CDR3 nucleotides: TGTGCCAGCAGCCAACGACAGACGAACACTGAAGCTTTCTTT.

The gene calls are TRBV5-5 and TRBJ1-6, with 8 bases fitting TRBD1. Per the germline V gene, CDR1 is SGHKS and CDR2 is YYEKEE (reference sequence). V dropped 0 bases and J dropped 4; count of bases not matched to a gene: 3. The CDR3 runs 16 residues. The CDR3 here is CASSLDRGGYNSPLHF. The CDR3 region has the DNA TGTGCCAGCAGCTTGGACAGGGGGGGATATAATTCACCCCTCCACTTT.

This clone was seen only once. The V and J genes are TRBV21-1 and TRBJ1-5. TRBV21-1 is described as a pseudogene. The CDR3 is made up of 15 amino acids. The CDR3 loop is CASSGGSGSNQPQHF. The CDR3 DNA sequence: TGTGCCAGCAGTGGAGGGTCGGGGAGCAATCAGCCCCAGCATTTT.

The chain recombines TRBV5-1 with TRBJ2-2; D ambiguous. Trimming shortened V by 2 bases and J by 4 bases, and 9 bases separated the two germline ends. The CDR3 consists of 14 residues. Per germline, CDR1 SGHRS and CDR2 YFSETQ. The CDR3 DNA is TGCGCCAGCAGCTTCCCTACTGGCACCGGGGAGCTGTTTTTT. Its protein product is CASSFPTGTGELFF.

The gene calls are TRBV6-5 and TRBJ2-7; TRBD1 matches at 10 bases. The CDR3 consists of 15 residues. In germline, CDR1 is MNHEY, CDR2 SVGAGI. V gave up 2 bases and J gave up 7 bases; unmatched junction bases: 8. The CDR3 sequence: CASSYEGQGLGEQYF. The CDR3 nucleotides are TGTGCCAGCAGTTACGAGGGACAGGGGTTAGGAGAGCAGTACTTC.

This chain connects TRBV11-2 to TRBJ2-1; 14 nucleotides agree with TRBD2. With 5 bases clipped from V and 7 bases from J, the junction kept 1 base outside the gene matches. The germline V gene has CDR1 SGHAT and CDR2 FQNNGV. The length of the CDR3 is 14 residues. CDR3: CASSGLAGGNEQFF. Written as DNA, the CDR3 is TGTGCCAGCAGCGGACTAGCGGGGGGAAATGAGCAGTTCTTC.

This clone has only one observation. At one boundary the junction diverges from the germline segment, which might be a read error. This chain uses TRBV7-2 with TRBJ2-1; the match to TRBD1 covers 7 bases. Germline assignment: CDR1 SGHTA and CDR2 FQGNSA. The CDR3 has 15 residues. CDR3 DNA: TGTGCCAGCAGCTCATCCAGGGGGACCGGGACGTCACATGTCTTC. This sequence encodes CASSSSRGTGTSHVF. Variable domain in full (rest from reference TRBV7-2 and TRBJ2-1): GAGVSQSPSNKVTEKGKDVELRCDPISGHTALYWYRQSLGQGLEFLIYFQGNSAPDKSGLPSDRFSAERTGGSVSTLTIQRTQQEDSAVYLCASSSSRGTGTSHVFGPGTRLTVL.

This clone came up once. The gene calls are TRBV18 and TRBJ2-7; TRBD2 aligns across 10 bases. Per germline, CDR1 KGHSH and CDR2 LQKENI. This CDR3 comprises 17 residues. The V segment lost 4 bases and the J segment 1 base; nucleotides outside the gene matches: 10. The CDR3 DNA sequence: TGTGCCAGCTCACGAGCGTTAGCGGGGGGTCCTTCCTACGAGCAGTACTTC. Protein product: CASSRALAGGPSYEQYF.

The V call is TRBV7-2, the J call TRBJ2-2; TRBD1 agrees at 7 bases. The CDR3 has 16 amino acids. Germline V gives CDR1 SGHTA, CDR2 FQGNSA. V shed 7 bases and J 0 bases; nucleotides not matched to a gene: 8. This CDR3 is CASTAGQVPNTGELFF. DNA for the CDR3: TGTGCCAGCACCGCCGGACAGGTCCCGAACACCGGGGAGCTGTTTTTT.

The chain uses TRBV4-3 and TRBJ2-7; TRBD1 agrees at 7 bases. The CDR3 runs to 15 residues. V shed 0 bases and J 6 bases; nucleotides not matched to a gene: 8. Germline V gene sequence: CDR1 LGHNA, CDR2 YSLEER. CDR3 bases: TGCGCCAGCAGCCAAGATATAGGACAGGTCCCCGAGCAGTACTTC. Its translation: CASSQDIGQVPEQYF.

The chain joins TRBV6-6 to TRBJ1-5; 9 positions match TRBD1. The CDR3 is 15 amino acids. The germline gives CDR1 MNHNY, CDR2 SVGAGI (reference sequence). With V trimmed by 3 bases and J by 4 bases, 4 bases remained unmatched. This chain's CDR3 is CASSYRTGANQPQHF. CDR3 DNA: TGTGCCAGCAGTTATCGGACAGGGGCGAATCAGCCCCAGCATTTT.

The rearrangement joins TRBV29-1 to TRBJ2-3; D not resolved. V lost 2 bases and J lost 2, with 11 bases in between. Looked up from germline, CDR1 is SQVTM and CDR2 is ANQGSEA. The CDR3 is 14 residues long. CDR3 in DNA: TGCAGCGTTGAAATGCGGTTGGACACAGATACGCAGTATTTT. Amino acid sequence: CSVEMRLDTDTQYF.

This clone was recorded a few times. This sequence joins TRBV19 and TRBJ1-4, with 8 bases that match TRBD1. This CDR3 spans 14 amino acids. Germline lookup yields CDR1 LNHDA and CDR2 SQIVND (reference sequence). The V and J ends lost 6 bases and 8 bases, in that order; junction bases with no gene match: 8. CDR3 sequence: CASRDRALGEKLFF. In nucleotides, the CDR3 is TGTGCCAGTAGGGACAGGGCCCTGGGCGAAAAACTGTTTTTT.